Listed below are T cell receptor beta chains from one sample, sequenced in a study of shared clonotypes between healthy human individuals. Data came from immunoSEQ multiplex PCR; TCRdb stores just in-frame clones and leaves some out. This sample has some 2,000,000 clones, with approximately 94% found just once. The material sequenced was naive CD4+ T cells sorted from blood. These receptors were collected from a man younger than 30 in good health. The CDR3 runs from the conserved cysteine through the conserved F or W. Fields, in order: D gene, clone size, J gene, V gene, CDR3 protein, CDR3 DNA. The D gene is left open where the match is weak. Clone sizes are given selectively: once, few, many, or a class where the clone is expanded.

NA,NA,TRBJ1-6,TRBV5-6,CASSFEDRDNSPLHF,TGTGCCAGCAGCTTCGAAGACCGAGATAATTCACCCCTCCACTTT
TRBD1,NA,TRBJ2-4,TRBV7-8,CASSVQGAKNIQYF,TGTGCCAGCAGCGTACAGGGGGCCAAAAACATTCAGTACTTC
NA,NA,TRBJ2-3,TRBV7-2,CASSFFTSTDTQYF,TGTGCCAGCAGCTTCTTCACGAGCACAGATACGCAGTATTTT
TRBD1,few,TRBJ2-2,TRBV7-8,CASSFQGAHTGELFF,TGTGCCAGCAGCTTTCAGGGGGCCCACACCGGGGAGCTGTTTTTT
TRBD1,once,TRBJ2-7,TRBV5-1,CASSPTGGFVYEQYF,TGCGCCAGCAGCCCTACAGGGGGCTTCGTATACGAGCAGTACTTC
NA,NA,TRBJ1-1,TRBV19,CASTARGPNTEAFF,TGTGCCAGTACCGCCCGGGGCCCTAACACTGAAGCTTTCTTT
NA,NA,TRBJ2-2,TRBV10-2,CAIRAGTTVGELFF,TGCGCCATCCGGGCGGGGACAACCGTCGGGGAGCTGTTTTTT
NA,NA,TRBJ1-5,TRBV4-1,CASSQGYSNQPQHF,TGCGCCAGCAGCCAGGGGTATAGCAATCAGCCCCAGCATTTT
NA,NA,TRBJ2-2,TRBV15,CATSRWGGELFF,TGTGCCACCAGCAGGTGGGGTGGGGAGCTGTTTTTT
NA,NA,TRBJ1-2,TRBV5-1,CASSFLDNYGYTF,TGCGCCAGCAGCTTCCTTGACAACTATGGCTACACCTTC
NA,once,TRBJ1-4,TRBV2,CASRDSGKLFF,TGTGCCAGCAGAGACTCCGGAAAACTGTTTTTT
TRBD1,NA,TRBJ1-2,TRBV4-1,CASSQETGGTGYYGYTF,TGCGCCAGCAGCCAAGAGACAGGGGGCACCGGATACTATGGCTACACCTTC
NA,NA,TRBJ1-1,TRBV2,CASSEAGRREAFF,TGTGCCAGCAGTGAAGCAGGGAGAAGGGAAGCTTTCTTT
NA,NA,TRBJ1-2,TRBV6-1,CASRSFSGTYGYTF,TGTGCCAGCAGATCATTCTCAGGGACCTATGGCTACACCTTC
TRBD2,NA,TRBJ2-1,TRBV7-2,CASSSHPGLINEQFF,TGTGCCAGCAGCTCCCATCCGGGACTAATCAATGAGCAGTTCTTC
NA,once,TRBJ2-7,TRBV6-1,CASSDSSSYEQYF,TGTGCCAGCAGTGATAGCAGCTCCTACGAGCAGTACTTC